Shown below are 20 T cell receptor beta chains from a single sample sequenced in a study of cytomegalovirus exposure and HLA in healthy donors (dated by TCRdb to about 2017). Libraries came from the immunoSEQ multiplex PCR assay. For the multiplex PCR, a mixture combining 60 forward primers for TCR Vbeta segments and 13 reverse primers for TCR Jbeta segments was used. TCRdb retrieved this table from immuneACCESS and kept in-frame rearrangements only. Not all clones are present; in checked studies, unresolved V genes account for under half, and no reason is known for the remainder. In this sample the table shows more than 110,000 clones, 73% of which occur a single time. The top ten clonotypes cover 1% to 1.5% of the sample. The sequencing sample was made of PBMCs. The receptor set was obtained from a woman aged 35 to 49 in good health and CMV-seronegative.

Only a few counts were recorded for this clone. The chain is built from TRBV19 and TRBJ1-3, with 7 bases matching TRBD1. Germline V gives CDR1 LNHDA, CDR2 SQIVND (reference sequence). The CDR3 sequence is 14 residues long. V lost 9 bases and J lost 0; bases outside the gene matches: 5. CDR3 sequence (DNA): TGTGCCAGCCGACAGGGACACTCTGGAAACACCATATATTTT. Encoded protein: CASRQGHSGNTIYF.

The CDR3 loop is CASSLDGGTYNEQFF. In DNA, the CDR3 is TGTGCCAGCAGCTTGGACGGGGGGACCTACAATGAGCAGTTCTTC. The V call is TRBV5-6, the J call TRBJ2-1; TRBD2 matches at 7 bases. Germline V gives CDR1 SGHDT, CDR2 YYEEEE. J was trimmed by 2 bases and V by 0 bases; bases with no gene match: 2. The CDR3 is 15 residues long.

The chain has TRBV2 and TRBJ1-2, with 9 bases identical to TRBD1. Trimming at V came to 6 bases and at J to 3 bases, leaving 11 bases not matched to a gene. CDR3 length equals 16 residues. CDR1 and CDR2 from the germline V gene are SNHLY and FYNNEI. CDR3 nucleotides: TGTGCCAGCAGAGGACAGGGGAGCCCTCGTGACTATGGCTACACCTTC. Translated, it gives CASRGQGSPRDYGYTF.

J is TRBJ1-1 and V is TRBV18; D uncertain. Trimming cost V 2 bases and J 2 bases, with 21 bases left between them. Germline V lookup: CDR1 KGHSH, CDR2 LQKENI. The CDR3 is made up of 18 amino acids. The CDR3 loop is CASSPKATGGLGNTEAFF. The CDR3 region has the DNA TGTGCCAGCTCACCAAAGGCCACGGGAGGGTTAGGCAACACTGAAGCTTTCTTT.

This clone was picked up a small number of times. The chain links TRBV4-3 to TRBJ1-2; a possible D gene is TRBD1 (6 bases). Germline values: CDR1 LGHNA, CDR2 YSLEER. V was clipped by 0 bases and J by 0 bases, with 11 bases between them. This CDR3 comprises 16 residues. For the CDR3, the DNA is TGCGCCAGCAGCCAAGAGGTCGGACAGCCTAACTATGGCTACACCTTC. This translates into CASSQEVGQPNYGYTF.

The chain is built from TRBV2 and TRBJ1-1, with D perhaps matching TRBD1 (6 bases). V was shortened by 6 bases and J by 1 base, with 9 bases between the two germline ends. CDR1 and CDR2 from the germline V gene are SNHLY and FYNNEI. This CDR3 has 13 amino acids. CDR3 in DNA: TGTGCCAGCAGCGCACAGGGGAACACTGAAGCTTTCTTT. Its translation: CASSAQGNTEAFF.

This clone has a single count. The J gene is TRBJ2-5, the V gene TRBV29-1; TRBD2 aligns across 10 bases. With 6 bases clipped from V and 5 bases from J, the junction kept 6 bases outside the gene matches. The CDR3 has 13 residues. The V gene's germline CDR1 is SQVTM and CDR2 ANQGSEA. The CDR3 DNA sequence: TGCAGCGTACCGGGACTAGCGCACGAGACCCAGTACTTC. Translating gives CSVPGLAHETQYF.

The J gene is TRBJ1-6, the V gene TRBV6-1; D might be TRBD1 (5 bases). Germline assignment: CDR1 MNHNS and CDR2 SASEGT. The V end was cut by 7 bases, the J end by 10 bases, with 11 bases between. This CDR3 contains 12 residues. CDR3 sequence: CASTGAGSPLHF. CDR3 DNA: TGTGCCAGCACTGGGGCTGGCTCACCCCTCCACTTT.

This clone was observed once. One end of the junction is discordant with germline, which a read error may explain. The gene calls are TRBV7-9 and TRBJ1-1, with a possible D match to TRBD1 (5 bases). This CDR3 has 15 residues. The germline V gene encodes CDR1 SEHNR and CDR2 FQNEAQ (reference sequence). CDR3 protein: CSSSFRPRGNTEAFF. CDR3 sequence (DNA): TGTTCCAGCAGCTTCCGACCAAGGGGGAACACTGAAGCTTTCTTT.

The rearrangement uses TRBV6-1 and TRBJ1-2; possible D gene TRBD1, 5 bases. This CDR3 contains 17 residues. The germline gives CDR1 MNHNS, CDR2 SASEGT. V was shortened by 4 bases and J by 2 bases, with 20 bases between the two germline ends. The CDR3 spells CASSVHIGALENYGYTF. The CDR3 nucleotides are TGTGCCAGCAGTGTTCACATAGGGGCCTTAGAAAACTATGGCTACACCTTC.

A few counts support this clone. The rearrangement joins TRBV28 to TRBJ2-3; 7 positions agree with TRBD2. CDR1 and CDR2 (germline): MDHEN, SYDVKM. The CDR3 covers 16 residues. J was trimmed by 2 bases and V by 1 base; bases with no gene match: 6. The CDR3 spells CASSLYLAESTDTQYF. For the CDR3, the DNA is TGTGCCAGCAGTTTATACCTAGCGGAGTCCACAGATACGCAGTATTTT.

V gene TRBV19 combines with J gene TRBJ1-5; D perhaps matches TRBD1 (6 bases). This CDR3 has 15 residues. Germline CDR1 LNHDA, CDR2 SQIVND (reference sequence). V shed 6 bases and J shed 1 base, with 13 bases lying between them. The CDR3 spells CASSYTGTSNQPQHF. The CDR3 nucleotides read TGTGCCAGTAGCTATACCGGGACAAGCAATCAGCCCCAGCATTTT.

This clone has only one observation. V usage is TRBV29-1 and J usage is TRBJ2-5; the D gene is possibly TRBD2 (6 bases). Germline-derived CDR1 and CDR2 are SQVTM and ANQGSEA. The V and J ends lost 7 bases and 5 bases respectively, with 8 bases between them. The CDR3 is 10 amino acids. The CDR3 loop is CSGGEETQYF. The CDR3, as DNA: TGCAGCGGGGGGGAGGAGACCCAGTACTTC.

The CDR3 sequence is CASSNPRGQMNTEAFF. DNA for the CDR3: TGTGCCAGCAGCAACCCCAGGGGACAGATGAACACTGAAGCTTTCTTT. The chain couples TRBV7-9 to TRBJ1-1, with 7 bases matching TRBD1. The germline V gene has CDR1 SEHNR and CDR2 FQNEAQ (reference sequence). V shed 5 bases, J shed 0 bases, and the junction held 9 bases outside the gene matches. The CDR3 loop spans 16 amino acids.

The gene calls are TRBV5-1 and TRBJ2-2; D uncertain. Per the germline V gene, CDR1 is SGHRS and CDR2 is YFSETQ. The CDR3 has 16 amino acids. Deletions cut 0 bases from V and 0 bases from J, with 9 bases between. The CDR3 DNA reads as TGCGCCAGCAGCTTGGGGGCAGCTACGAACACCGGGGAGCTGTTTTTT. Translation: CASSLGAATNTGELFF.

This chain joins TRBV6-6 and TRBJ1-4; no firm D call. This CDR3 spans 13 amino acids. Trimming took off 2 bases at V and 6 bases at J, with 7 bases between the two ends. Germline CDR1 is MNHNY and CDR2 is SVGAGI (reference sequence). CDR3 amino acids: CASSYVADEKLFF. The CDR3 DNA is TGTGCCAGCAGTTACGTCGCGGATGAAAAACTGTTTTTT.

The chain uses TRBV15 and TRBJ2-1; 11 bases are a match to TRBD1. V gave up 3 bases and J gave up 7 bases; unmatched junction bases: 8. This CDR3 has 16 amino acids. Germline CDR1 reads LNHNV; CDR2 reads YYDKDF (reference sequence). The CDR3 DNA follows: TGTGCCACCAGCAGGGGAAAGGGGACAGGGGGTAATGAGCAGTTCTTC. Translation: CATSRGKGTGGNEQFF.

This sequence joins TRBV5-1 and TRBJ1-3, with 7 bases fitting TRBD1. Trimming at V came to 1 base and at J to 0 bases, leaving 7 bases not matched to a gene. CDR1 and CDR2 from the germline V gene are SGHRS and YFSETQ. The CDR3 has 17 residues. The CDR3 region is CASSLRDSRSSGNTIYF. CDR3 in DNA: TGCGCCAGCAGCTTGCGGGACAGCCGCTCCTCTGGAAACACCATATATTTT.

The chain combines TRBV10-3 with TRBJ1-1; D call uncertain. V was shortened by 4 bases and J by 4 bases, with 10 bases between the two germline ends. The CDR3 spans 13 residues. Germline V gene data show CDR1 as ENHRY and CDR2 as SYGVKD. In DNA, the CDR3 is TGTGCCATCAGTGCGTGGGCTGGCACTGAAGCTTTCTTT. This codes for CAISAWAGTEAFF.

This clone was recorded once. This chain links TRBV5-4 with TRBJ1-2, with 7 bases lining up with TRBD1. Per the germline V gene, CDR1 is SGHNT and CDR2 is YYREEE (reference sequence). With V trimmed by 4 bases and J by 0 bases, 9 bases remained unmatched. There are 16 residues in the CDR3. The CDR3 here is CASSAGTAETNYGYTF. Here the CDR3 DNA reads TGTGCCAGCAGCGCCGGGACAGCGGAAACTAACTATGGCTACACCTTC.